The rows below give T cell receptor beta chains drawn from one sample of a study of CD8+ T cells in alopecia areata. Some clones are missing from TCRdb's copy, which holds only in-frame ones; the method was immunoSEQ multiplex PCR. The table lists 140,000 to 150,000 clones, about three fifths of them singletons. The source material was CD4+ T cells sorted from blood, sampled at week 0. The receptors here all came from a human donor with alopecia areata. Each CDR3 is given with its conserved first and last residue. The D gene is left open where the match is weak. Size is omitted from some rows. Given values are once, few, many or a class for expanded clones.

CDR3: CASSLNEGGYTF
DNA: TGTGCCAGCAGCTTAAATGAGGGTGGCTACACCTTC
size: .
D: .
J: TRBJ1-2
V: TRBV7-3

CDR3: CASSLGTGYTTEAFF
DNA: TGTGCCAGCAGCTTGGGTACAGGGTACACCACTGAAGCTTTCTTT
size: .
D: .
J: TRBJ1-1
V: TRBV5-4

CDR3: CASSLAPLAGWNTIYF
DNA: TGTGCCAGCAGCTTAGCCCCTTTGGCAGGGTGGAACACCATATATTTT
size: few
D: .
J: TRBJ1-3
V: TRBV7-9

CDR3: CASSTGAQNTGELFF
DNA: TGTGCCAGCTCAACAGGGGCTCAGAACACCGGGGAGCTGTTTTTT
size: .
D: TRBD1
J: TRBJ2-2
V: TRBV18

CDR3: CSVEEGASGGTEAFF
DNA: TGCAGCGTTGAAGAGGGGGCGAGCGGGGGAACTGAAGCTTTCTTT
size: few
D: .
J: TRBJ1-1
V: TRBV29-1

CDR3: CASRPPGSNEKLFF
DNA: TGTGCCAGCAGGCCGCCGGGCTCTAATGAAAAACTGTTTTTT
size: .
D: .
J: TRBJ1-4
V: TRBV2

CDR3: CASSWGTGRYGYTF
DNA: TGTGCCAGCAGCTGGGGGACAGGGCGATATGGCTACACCTTC
size: .
D: TRBD1
J: TRBJ1-2
V: TRBV5-6

CDR3: CASSLRKRTQYF
DNA: TGTGCCAGCAGCCTACGCAAGAGGACCCAGTACTTC
size: .
D: .
J: TRBJ2-5
V: TRBV7-2

CDR3: CASSLDRGYGYTF
DNA: TGTGCCAGCAGCTTAGACAGGGGTTATGGCTACACCTTC
size: .
D: TRBD1
J: TRBJ1-2
V: TRBV7-2

CDR3: CSVQGANGYTF
DNA: TGCAGCGTTCAGGGGGCCAATGGCTACACCTTC
size: .
D: TRBD1
J: TRBJ1-2
V: TRBV29-1

CDR3: CASSFGTTAYNEQFF
DNA: TGTGCCAGCAGCTTCGGGACTACCGCCTACAATGAGCAGTTCTTC
size: few
D: TRBD2
J: TRBJ2-1
V: TRBV7-2

CDR3: CASSTENYEQYF
DNA: TGCGCCAGCAGTACAGAGAACTACGAGCAGTACTTC
size: .
D: .
J: TRBJ2-7
V: TRBV5-1

CDR3: CAISEGKTSGASRAQTQYF
DNA: TGTGCCATCAGTGAGGGCAAGACTAGCGGGGCCTCCAGGGCACAGACCCAGTACTTC
size: .
D: TRBD2
J: TRBJ2-5
V: TRBV10-3

CDR3: CASSLPGFGYTF
DNA: TGTGCCAGCAGCTTACCCGGGTTTGGCTACACCTTC
size: .
D: .
J: TRBJ1-2
V: TRBV11-2

CDR3: CASSPPGEAFF
DNA: TGTGCCAGCAGTCCACCAGGCGAAGCTTTCTTT
size: .
D: .
J: TRBJ1-1
V: TRBV6-5

CDR3: CASSSGQRNIQYF
DNA: TGTGCCAGCAGCTCCGGACAGCGGAACATTCAGTACTTC
size: .
D: .
J: TRBJ2-4
V: TRBV7-2

CDR3: CASSLDTAKDTQYF
DNA: TGTGCCAGCAGCTTAGACACCGCGAAAGATACGCAGTATTTT
size: few
D: .
J: TRBJ2-3
V: TRBV7-2

CDR3: CASSLGQQETQYF
DNA: TGTGCTAGCAGCTTAGGACAGCAAGAGACCCAGTACTTC
size: .
D: .
J: TRBJ2-5
V: TRBV7-7

CDR3: CASTETGGRDGYTF
DNA: TGTGCCAGCACCGAGACAGGGGGACGCGATGGCTACACCTTC
size: few
D: TRBD1
J: TRBJ1-2
V: TRBV25-1

CDR3: CASSLNRDWDIQYF
DNA: TGTGCCAGCAGCTTGAACAGGGATTGGGACATTCAGTACTTC
size: few
D: .
J: TRBJ2-4
V: TRBV5-4

CDR3: CAIESGLGAEKLFF
DNA: TGTGCCATCGAAAGTGGCCTAGGGGCTGAAAAACTGTTTTTT
size: .
D: .
J: TRBJ1-4
V: TRBV10-3

CDR3: CASSHGQGNEKLFF
DNA: TGTGCCAGCAGCCATGGACAGGGGAATGAAAAACTGTTTTTT
size: .
D: TRBD1
J: TRBJ1-4
V: TRBV4-2

CDR3: CASSLQIGNTGELFF
DNA: TGTGCCAGCAGCTTACAGATCGGAAACACCGGGGAGCTGTTTTTT
size: few
D: .
J: TRBJ2-2
V: TRBV7-2

CDR3: CATSRARGAVTEAFF
DNA: TGTGCCACCAGCAGAGCGAGGGGGGCGGTCACTGAAGCTTTCTTT
size: few
D: .
J: TRBJ1-1
V: TRBV15

CDR3: CASSPLTPYEQYF
DNA: TGTGCCAGCAGCCCACTGACCCCCTACGAGCAGTACTTC
size: .
D: .
J: TRBJ2-7
V: TRBV27

CDR3: CATSRERGGYNEQFF
DNA: TGTGCCACCAGCAGAGAGCGGGGGGGTTACAATGAGCAGTTCTTC
size: .
D: TRBD2
J: TRBJ2-1
V: TRBV15

CDR3: CSVRSRNEQFF
DNA: TGCAGCGTTCGAAGTAGAAATGAGCAGTTCTTC
size: once
D: .
J: TRBJ2-1
V: TRBV29-1

CDR3: CATTGQATDTQYF
DNA: TGTGCCACCACCGGACAGGCGACAGATACGCAGTATTTT
size: few
D: TRBD1
J: TRBJ2-3
V: TRBV19

CDR3: CASSLAPAGYGYTF
DNA: TGTGCCAGCAGCTTAGCGCCTGCGGGCTATGGCTACACCTTC
size: .
D: .
J: TRBJ1-2
V: TRBV7-2

CDR3: CSVIQGALFTGELFF
DNA: TGCAGCGTCATACAGGGGGCGCTTTTCACCGGGGAGCTGTTTTTT
size: .
D: TRBD1
J: TRBJ2-2
V: TRBV29-1

CDR3: CATSRDLGSSEQFF
DNA: TGTGCCACCAGCAGAGATCTAGGCAGTAGTGAGCAGTTCTTC
size: .
D: .
J: TRBJ2-1
V: TRBV15

CDR3: CASSQASGYQETQYF
DNA: TGTGCCAGCAGCCAGGCTAGCGGGTACCAAGAGACCCAGTACTTC
size: .
D: TRBD2
J: TRBJ2-5
V: TRBV4-2

CDR3: CSAGAGGNQPQHF
DNA: TGCAGCGCCGGGGCGGGGGGCAATCAGCCCCAGCATTTT
size: .
D: .
J: TRBJ1-5
V: TRBV29-1

CDR3: CAISRTNPTDTQYF
DNA: TGTGCCATCAGCAGGACGAATCCCACAGATACGCAGTATTTT
size: .
D: .
J: TRBJ2-3
V: TRBV10-3

CDR3: CASSLALPETQYF
DNA: TGTGCCAGCAGCTTAGCGCTCCCAGAGACCCAGTACTTC
size: .
D: .
J: TRBJ2-5
V: TRBV5-6

CDR3: CASSLSNRQETQYF
DNA: TGTGCCAGCAGCTTATCTAACCGACAAGAGACCCAGTACTTC
size: .
D: .
J: TRBJ2-5
V: TRBV7-2

CDR3: CASSQDFGRGYTDTQYF
DNA: TGCGCCAGCAGCCAAGATTTCGGGCGGGGGTACACAGATACGCAGTATTTT
size: .
D: TRBD2
J: TRBJ2-3
V: TRBV4-3